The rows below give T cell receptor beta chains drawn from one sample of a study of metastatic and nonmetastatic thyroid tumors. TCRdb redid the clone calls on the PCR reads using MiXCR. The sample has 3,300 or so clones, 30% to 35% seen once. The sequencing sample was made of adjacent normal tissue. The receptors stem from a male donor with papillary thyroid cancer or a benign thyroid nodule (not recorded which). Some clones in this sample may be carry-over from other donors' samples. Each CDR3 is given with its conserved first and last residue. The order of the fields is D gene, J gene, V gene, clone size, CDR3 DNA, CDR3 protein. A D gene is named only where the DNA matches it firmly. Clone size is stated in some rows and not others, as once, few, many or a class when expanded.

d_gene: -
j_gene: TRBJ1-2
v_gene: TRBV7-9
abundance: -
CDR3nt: TGTGCCAGCAGCCCTTCGGCAACGAACTATGGCTACACCTTC
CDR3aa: CASSPSATNYGYTF

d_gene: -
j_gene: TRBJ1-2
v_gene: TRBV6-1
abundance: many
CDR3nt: TGTGCCAGCAGTCCAGGAGCTAACTATGGCTACACCTTC
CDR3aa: CASSPGANYGYTF

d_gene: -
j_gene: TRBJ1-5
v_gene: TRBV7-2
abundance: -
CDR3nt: TGTGCCAGCAGCCAATTCGGGGGGAGCAATCAGCCCCAGCATTTT
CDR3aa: CASSQFGGSNQPQHF

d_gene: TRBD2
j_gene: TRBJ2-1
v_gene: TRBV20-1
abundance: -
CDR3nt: TGCAGTGCTAGAGGGCTAGCGGGAGGTAACAATGAGCAGTTCTTC
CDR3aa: CSARGLAGGNNEQFF

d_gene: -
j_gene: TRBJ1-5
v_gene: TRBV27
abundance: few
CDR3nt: TGTGCCAGCAGTACGTATAGCAATCAGCCCCAGCATTTT
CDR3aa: CASSTYSNQPQHF

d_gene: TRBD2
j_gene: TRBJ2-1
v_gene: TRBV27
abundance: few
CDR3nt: TGTGCCAGCAGTTTCGGAAATAGCGGGAGTAATGAGCAGTTCTTC
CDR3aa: CASSFGNSGSNEQFF

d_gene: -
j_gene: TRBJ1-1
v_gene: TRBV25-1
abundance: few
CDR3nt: TGTGCCAGCAGTGAATATATGGGGGAAGGCGAAGCTTTCTTT
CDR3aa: CASSEYMGEGEAFF

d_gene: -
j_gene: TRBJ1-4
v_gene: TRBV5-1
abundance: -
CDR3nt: TGCGCCAGCAGTCCGAACGGGGGCCGACGGGAAAAACTGTTTTTT
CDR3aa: CASSPNGGRREKLFF

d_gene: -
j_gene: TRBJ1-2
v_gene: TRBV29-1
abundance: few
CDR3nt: TGCAGCGTTGATCTGGAGTCTCACTATGGCTACACCTTC
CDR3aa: CSVDLESHYGYTF

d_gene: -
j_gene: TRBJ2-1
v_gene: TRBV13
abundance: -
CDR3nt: TGTGCCAGCAGCCCGCTTTTAGGGTCCCGTGACAATGAGCAGTTCTTC
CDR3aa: CASSPLLGSRDNEQFF

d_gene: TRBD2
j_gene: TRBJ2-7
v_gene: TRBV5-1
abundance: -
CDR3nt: TGCGCCAGCAGCTTGGATCGCGGGAGTATCGACGAGCAGTACTTC
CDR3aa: CASSLDRGSIDEQYF

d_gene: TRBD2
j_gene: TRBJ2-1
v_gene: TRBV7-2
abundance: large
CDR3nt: TGTGCCAGCAGTATACTAGCGGGGAACAATGAGCAGTTCTTC
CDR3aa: CASSILAGNNEQFF

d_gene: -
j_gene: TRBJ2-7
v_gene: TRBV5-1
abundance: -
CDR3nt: TGCGCCAGCAGCCCCCTGGATCCGGTCGTGGGCACAGGCTACGAGCAGTACTTC
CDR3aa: CASSPLDPVVGTGYEQYF

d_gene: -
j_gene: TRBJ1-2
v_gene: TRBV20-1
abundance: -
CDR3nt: TGCAGTGCTAGAGCCCCGGGACGGGCAAGCTATGGCTACACCTTC
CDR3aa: CSARAPGRASYGYTF

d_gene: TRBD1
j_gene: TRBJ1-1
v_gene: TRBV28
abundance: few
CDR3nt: TGTGCCAGCAGCCACCGATCGACAGGGGGCCGTGAAGCTTTCTTT
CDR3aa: CASSHRSTGGREAFF

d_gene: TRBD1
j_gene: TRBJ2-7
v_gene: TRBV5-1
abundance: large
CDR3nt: TGCGCCAGCAGCCTTGACAGGGCCGCCTACGAGCAGTACTTC
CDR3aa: CASSLDRAAYEQYF

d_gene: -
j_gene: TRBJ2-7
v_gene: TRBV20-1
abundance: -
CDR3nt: TGCAGTGCTAGATTAGGCGGGACCTACGAGCAGTACTTC
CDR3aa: CSARLGGTYEQYF

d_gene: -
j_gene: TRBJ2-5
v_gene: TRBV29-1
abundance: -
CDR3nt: TGCAGCGTTGAAGAGAATTCAGGGGCTTGGGAGACCCAGTACTTC
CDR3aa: CSVEENSGAWETQYF

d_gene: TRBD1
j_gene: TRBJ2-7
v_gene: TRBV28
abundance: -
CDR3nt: TGTGCCAGCACCCAGGGACAGGGGGCCTACGAGCAGTACTTC
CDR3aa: CASTQGQGAYEQYF

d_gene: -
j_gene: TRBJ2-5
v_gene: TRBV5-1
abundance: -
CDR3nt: TGCGCCAGCAGCGGTGAGGGTTCTAAGGAGACCCAGTACTTC
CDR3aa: CASSGEGSKETQYF

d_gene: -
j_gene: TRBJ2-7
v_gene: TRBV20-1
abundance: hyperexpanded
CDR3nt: TGCAGTGCTAGAGATCGCCGGGAGCCACGGACTACCGAGCAGTACTTC
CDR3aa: CSARDRREPRTTEQYF

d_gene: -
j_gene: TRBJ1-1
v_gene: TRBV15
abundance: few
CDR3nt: TGTGCCACCAGCTCTAGCTACAGGGATGGTAACACTGAAGCTTTCTTT
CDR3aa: CATSSSYRDGNTEAFF

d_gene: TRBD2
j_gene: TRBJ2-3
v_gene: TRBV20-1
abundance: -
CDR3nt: TGCAGTGCTTCTAGCGGGGGTAGTGGGGATGCGCAGTATTTT
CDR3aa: CSASSGGSGDAQYF

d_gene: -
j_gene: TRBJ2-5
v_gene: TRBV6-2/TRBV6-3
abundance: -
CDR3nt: TGTGCCAGCACTACCACCGGGACCGCACGCCAAGAGACCCAGTACTTC
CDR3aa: CASTTTGTARQETQYF

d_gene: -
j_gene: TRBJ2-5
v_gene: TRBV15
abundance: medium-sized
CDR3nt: TGTGCCACCAGCAGAGATTTAGGAGACTCAGAGACCCAGTACTTC
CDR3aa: CATSRDLGDSETQYF

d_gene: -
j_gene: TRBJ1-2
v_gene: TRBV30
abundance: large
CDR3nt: TGTGCCTGGAAAACAGGAGGAGGCTACACCTTC
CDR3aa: CAWKTGGGYTF

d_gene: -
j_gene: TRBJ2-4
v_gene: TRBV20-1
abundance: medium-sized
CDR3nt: TGCAGTGCTAGAGATTCGGGAAAAGGAGGCATTCAGTACTTC
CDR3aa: CSARDSGKGGIQYF

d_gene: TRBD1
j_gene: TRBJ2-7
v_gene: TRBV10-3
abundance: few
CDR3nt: TGTGCCATCAGTGAGTCAGGACAGGGGTTATCCTACGAGCAGTACTTC
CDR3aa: CAISESGQGLSYEQYF

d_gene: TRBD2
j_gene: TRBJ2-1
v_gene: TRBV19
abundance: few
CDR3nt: TGTGCCAGTACCCTGGGGGGGGGTGAGCAGTTCTTC
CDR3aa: CASTLGGGEQFF

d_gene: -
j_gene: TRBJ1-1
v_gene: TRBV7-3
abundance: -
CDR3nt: TGTGCCAGCAGTAAAACCGCTGGGATGAACACTGAAGCTTTCTTT
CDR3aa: CASSKTAGMNTEAFF

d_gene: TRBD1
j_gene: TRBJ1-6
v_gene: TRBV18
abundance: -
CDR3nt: TGTGACAGCTCCCCCGGGACAGGGATCGGATCACCCCTCCACTTT
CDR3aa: CDSSPGTGIGSPLHF

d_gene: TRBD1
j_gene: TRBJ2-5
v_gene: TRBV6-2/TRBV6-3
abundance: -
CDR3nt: TGTGCCAGCAGTTACTCAGAGACTACCGGGACAGACTGGAAGACCCAGTACTTC
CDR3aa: CASSYSETTGTDWKTQYF